This T cell receptor beta chain was observed in a study of cytomegalovirus exposure and HLA in healthy donors. A multiplex PCR was run with 60 Vbeta primers and 13 Jbeta primers. Some clones are missing from TCRdb's copy, which holds only in-frame ones; the method was immunoSEQ multiplex PCR. In the table there are about 140,000 clones, roughly a tenth of which are singletons. In this sample, this clone turned up once. This TCR derives from a male donor in good health and CMV-seronegative. Material: PBMCs.

In DNA form, the CDR3 reads TGTGCCAGCAGTTACCTTTTAACAGGGGGCGAGCAGTTCTTC. This encodes CASSYLLTGGEQFF. The V and J genes are TRBV6-5 and TRBJ2-1; the match to TRBD1 covers 9 bases. Germline V lookup: CDR1 MNHEY, CDR2 SVGAGI. This CDR3 contains 14 residues. V shed 2 bases, J shed 10 bases, and the junction held 6 bases outside the gene matches.